This T cell receptor (beta chain) was retrieved from a study of T cell repertoires in cytomegalovirus infection. For the study at large: Matching HLA type, along with CMV infection, was indicated by public TCR beta signatures.

This clonotype came up many times. TCRdb fed the reads into MiXCR, producing one record per CDR3 protein. Of hundreds of thousands of distinct CDR3 sequences listed, roughly 12% are singletons. The clonotype comes from a human donor in good health (CMV status not recorded). Some clones in this sample may be carry-over from other donors' samples. Source material: PBMCs.

CDR3 coding DNA: TGTGCCAGCAGCCCCCCCGGGACTGAAGCTTTCTTT. It codes for CASSPPGTEAFF. The V gene is TRBV18, the J gene TRBJ1-1; D is unresolved. The CDR3 is 12 amino acids. Germline V gives CDR1 KGHSH, CDR2 LQKENI. V lost 8 bases and J lost 5, with 12 bases in between. The variable domain in full, completed from reference TRBV18 and TRBJ1-1, reads NAGVMQNPRHLVRRRGQEARLRCSPMKGHSHVYWYRQLPEEGLKFMVYLQKENIIDESGMPKERFSAEFPKEGPSILRIQQVVRGDSAAYFCASSPPGTEAFFGQGTRLTVV.